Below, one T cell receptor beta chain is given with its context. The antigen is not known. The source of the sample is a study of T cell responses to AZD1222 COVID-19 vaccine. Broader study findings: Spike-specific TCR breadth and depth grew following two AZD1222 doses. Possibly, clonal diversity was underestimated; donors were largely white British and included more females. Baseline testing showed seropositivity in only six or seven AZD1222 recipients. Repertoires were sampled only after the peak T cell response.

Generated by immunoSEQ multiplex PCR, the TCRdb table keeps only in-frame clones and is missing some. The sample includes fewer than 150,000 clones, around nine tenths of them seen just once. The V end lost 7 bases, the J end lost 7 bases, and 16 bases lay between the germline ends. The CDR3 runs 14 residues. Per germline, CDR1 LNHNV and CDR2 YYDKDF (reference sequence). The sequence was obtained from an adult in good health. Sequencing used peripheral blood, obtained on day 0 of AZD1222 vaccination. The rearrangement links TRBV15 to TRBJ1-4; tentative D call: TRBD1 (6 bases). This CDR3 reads CATNEGGSPEKLFF. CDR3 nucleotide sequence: TGTGCCACCAACGAGGGGGGATCTCCTGAAAAACTGTTTTTT. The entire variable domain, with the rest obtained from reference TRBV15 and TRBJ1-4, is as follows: DAMVIQNPRYQVTQFGKPVTLSCSQTLNHNVMYWYQQKSSQAPKLLFHYYDKDFNNEADTPDNFQSRRPNTSFCFLDIRSPGLGDTAMYLCATNEGGSPEKLFFGSGTQLSVL.